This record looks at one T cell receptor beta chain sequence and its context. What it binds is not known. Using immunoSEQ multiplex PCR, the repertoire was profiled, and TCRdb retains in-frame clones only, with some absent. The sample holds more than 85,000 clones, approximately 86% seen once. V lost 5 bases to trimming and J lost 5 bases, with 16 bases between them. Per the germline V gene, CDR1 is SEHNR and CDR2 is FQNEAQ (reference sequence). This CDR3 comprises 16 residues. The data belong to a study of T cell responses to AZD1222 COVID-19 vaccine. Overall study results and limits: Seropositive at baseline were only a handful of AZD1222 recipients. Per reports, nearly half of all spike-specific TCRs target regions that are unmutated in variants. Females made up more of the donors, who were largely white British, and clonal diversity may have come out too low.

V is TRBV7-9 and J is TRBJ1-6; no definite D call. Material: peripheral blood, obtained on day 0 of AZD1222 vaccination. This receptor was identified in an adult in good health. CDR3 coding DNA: TGTGCCAGCAGCCCGCCCTTACAGCGGAATAATTCACCCCTCCACTTT. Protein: CASSPPLQRNNSPLHF.